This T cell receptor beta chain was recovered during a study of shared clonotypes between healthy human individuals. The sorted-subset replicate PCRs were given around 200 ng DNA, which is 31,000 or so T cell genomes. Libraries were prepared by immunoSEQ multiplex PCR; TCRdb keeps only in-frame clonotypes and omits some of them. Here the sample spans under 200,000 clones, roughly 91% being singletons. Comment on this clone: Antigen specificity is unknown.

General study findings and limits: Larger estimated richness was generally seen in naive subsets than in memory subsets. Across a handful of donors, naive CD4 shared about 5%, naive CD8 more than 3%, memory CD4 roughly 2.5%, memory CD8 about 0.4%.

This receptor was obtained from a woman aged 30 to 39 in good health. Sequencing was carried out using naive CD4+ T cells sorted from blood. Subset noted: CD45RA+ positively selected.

The CDR3 coding sequence is TGTGCCAGCAGTTATAGGAACACTGAAGCTTTCTTT. Its protein is CASSYRNTEAFF. The rearrangement joins TRBV6-6 to TRBJ1-1, with D unclear. Deletions cut 3 bases from V and 1 base from J, with 3 bases between. The CDR3 extends over 12 amino acids. Per germline, CDR1 MNHNY and CDR2 SVGAGI (reference sequence).